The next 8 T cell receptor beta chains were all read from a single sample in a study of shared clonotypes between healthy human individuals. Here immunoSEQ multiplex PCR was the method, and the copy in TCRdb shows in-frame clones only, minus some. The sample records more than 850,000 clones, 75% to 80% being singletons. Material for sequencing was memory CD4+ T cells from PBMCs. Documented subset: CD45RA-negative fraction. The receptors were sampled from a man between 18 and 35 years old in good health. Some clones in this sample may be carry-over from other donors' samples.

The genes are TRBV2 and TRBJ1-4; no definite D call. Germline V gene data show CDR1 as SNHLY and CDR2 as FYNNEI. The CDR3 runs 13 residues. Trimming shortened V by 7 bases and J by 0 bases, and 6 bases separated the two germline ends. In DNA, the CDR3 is TGTGCCAGCACAGCTGCAACTAATGAAAAACTGTTTTTT. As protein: CASTAATNEKLFF.

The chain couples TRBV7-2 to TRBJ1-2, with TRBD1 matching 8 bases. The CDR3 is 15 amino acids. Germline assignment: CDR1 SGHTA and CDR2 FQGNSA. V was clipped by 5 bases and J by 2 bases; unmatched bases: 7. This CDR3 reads CASSPQTGANYGYTF. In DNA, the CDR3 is TGTGCCAGCAGCCCGCAGACAGGGGCCAACTATGGCTACACCTTC.

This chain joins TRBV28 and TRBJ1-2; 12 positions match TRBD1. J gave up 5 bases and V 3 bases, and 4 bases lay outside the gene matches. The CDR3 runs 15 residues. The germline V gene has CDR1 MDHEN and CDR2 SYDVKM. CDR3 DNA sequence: TGTGCCAGCAGTTTGATGGGACAGGGGGCATATGGCTACACCTTC. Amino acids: CASSLMGQGAYGYTF.

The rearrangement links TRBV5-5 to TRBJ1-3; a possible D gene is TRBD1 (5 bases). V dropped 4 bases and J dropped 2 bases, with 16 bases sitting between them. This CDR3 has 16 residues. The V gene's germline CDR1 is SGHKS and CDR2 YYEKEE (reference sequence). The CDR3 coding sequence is TGTGCCAGCAGCGTGGACGCCGGGACTGCTGGAAACACCATATATTTT. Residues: CASSVDAGTAGNTIYF.

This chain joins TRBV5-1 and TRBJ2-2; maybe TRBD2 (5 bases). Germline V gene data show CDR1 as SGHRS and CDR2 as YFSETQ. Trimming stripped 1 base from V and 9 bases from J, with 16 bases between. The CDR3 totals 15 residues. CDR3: CASSLFSVGVRELFF. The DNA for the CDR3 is TGCGCCAGCAGCTTGTTTAGTGTCGGGGTCCGGGAGCTGTTTTTT.

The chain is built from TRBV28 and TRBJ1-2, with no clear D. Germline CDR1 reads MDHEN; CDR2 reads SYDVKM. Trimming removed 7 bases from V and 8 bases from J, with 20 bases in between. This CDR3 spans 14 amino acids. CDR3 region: CASTRAGLAGGYTF. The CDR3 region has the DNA TGTGCCAGCACCCGAGCCGGTTTGGCGGGAGGCTACACCTTC.

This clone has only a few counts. The CDR3 loop reads CASSEAGLAGGLGYEQYF. DNA of the CDR3: TGTGCCAGCAGTGAAGCGGGACTAGCGGGAGGGCTGGGGTACGAGCAGTACTTC. The chain links TRBV2 to TRBJ2-7; 16 bases are shared with TRBD2. The CDR3 has 18 amino acids. J gave up 4 bases and V 0 bases, and 6 bases lay outside the gene matches. Germline loops: CDR1 SNHLY, CDR2 FYNNEI. Full variable domain (rest looked up from reference TRBV2 and TRBJ2-7): EPEVTQTPSHQVTQMGQEVILRCVPISNHLYFYWYRQILGQKVEFLVSFYNNEISEKSEIFDDQFSVERPDGSNFTLKIRSTKLEDSAMYFCASSEAGLAGGLGYEQYFGPGTRLTVT.

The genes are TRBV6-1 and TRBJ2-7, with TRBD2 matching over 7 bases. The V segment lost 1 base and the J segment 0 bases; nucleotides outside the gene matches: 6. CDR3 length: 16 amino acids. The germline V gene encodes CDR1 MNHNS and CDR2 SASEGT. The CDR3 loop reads CASSEEYGRNSYEQYF. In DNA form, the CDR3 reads TGTGCCAGCAGTGAAGAGTACGGGAGGAACTCCTACGAGCAGTACTTC.